A selection of T cell receptor beta chains follows, all from one sample in a study of radiotherapy plus CTLA-4 blockade in lung cancer. Sequenced by immunoSEQ multiplex PCR; TCRdb stores in-frame clones only, minus some. The sample holds some 98,000 clones, 82% seen once. The starting material was peripheral blood, obtained from a patient treated with radiotherapy plus ipilimumab. The receptor set was obtained from a human donor with non-small cell lung cancer who had a partial response to radiotherapy plus ipilimumab. CDR3s include the opening cysteine and the closing phenylalanine or tryptophan. Each record gives: J gene, CDR3 length, V gene, D gene, CDR3 protein. D genes are given only for firm matches.

TRBJ2-1,13,TRBV18,TRBD2,CASSPGASGEQFF
TRBJ2-5,17,TRBV12-5,TRBD2,CASGLDGTSGLQETQYF
TRBJ1-2,14,TRBV18,-,CASSPPNRAEGYTF
TRBJ1-1,16,TRBV7-9,TRBD1,CASSSPGGGMNTEAFF
TRBJ1-2,12,TRBV28,-,CASSEQQYGYTF
TRBJ2-3,14,TRBV11-3,-,CASSQGLHTDTQYF
TRBJ2-5,14,TRBV7-9,TRBD1,CASSSGTVQETQYF
TRBJ2-1,15,TRBV11-3,-,CASSLDVSSYNEQFF
TRBJ2-4,17,TRBV10-1,TRBD2,CASSESTGGLAKNIQYF
TRBJ2-5,12,TRBV5-6,-,CASSFFRETQYF
TRBJ2-7,12,TRBV29-1,-,CSVATPSYEQYF
TRBJ1-5,15,TRBV11-2,TRBD1,CASSFGQGSNQPQHF
TRBJ2-7,13,TRBV29-1,TRBD1,CSAAGTGGYEQYF
TRBJ2-1,15,TRBV7-2,TRBD2,CASSLAGLAGVEQFF
TRBJ2-5,16,TRBV11-2,TRBD2,CASSYLTSGSQETQYF
TRBJ2-3,12,TRBV19,-,CASSRDAGTQYF
TRBJ2-2,15,TRBV6-5,-,CASSYSGTHPGELFF
TRBJ2-2,15,TRBV5-7,-,CASSFRDLNTGELFF
TRBJ2-5,13,TRBV5-4,TRBD2,CASTGGGGETQYF
TRBJ2-1,12,TRBV27,-,CASSLSNSEQFF